These T cell receptor beta chains were read from a single sample in a study of T cells in localized non-small cell lung cancer. TCRdb's table, derived via immunoSEQ multiplex PCR, lists solely in-frame clones and lacks some. The repertoire holds around 9,600 clones, with 90% to 95% as singletons. The sequences come from peripheral blood, collected before any cancer treatment. Every receptor here comes from a woman aged 35 to 70 with stage I squamous cell lung carcinoma. CDR3s include the opening cysteine and the closing phenylalanine or tryptophan. D genes are given only for firm matches. The size field is filled for only some rows; it gives once, few, many or a size class.

TRBJ1-1 | . | . | TRBV10-2 | CASSETANTEAFF | TGCGCCAGCAGTGAAACGGCGAACACTGAAGCTTTCTTT
TRBJ1-5 | TRBD1 | . | TRBV30 | CAWTGGGTGGTQPQHF | TGTGCCTGGACTGGTGGAGGGACAGGGGGCACCCAGCCCCAGCATTTT
TRBJ2-5 | TRBD1 | . | TRBV2 | CASHGTAQETQYF | TGTGCCAGCCATGGGACAGCCCAAGAGACCCAGTACTTC
TRBJ1-3 | TRBD1 | . | TRBV11-2 | CASSSNPGTGVGNTIYF | TGTGCCAGCAGCTCCAACCCCGGGACAGGGGTCGGAAACACCATATATTTT
TRBJ2-2 | . | . | TRBV27 | CASSYGLNTGELFF | TGTGCCAGCAGTTACGGGCTGAACACCGGGGAGCTGTTTTTT
TRBJ2-1 | . | . | TRBV5-1 | CASSSGSRVLNEQFF | TGCGCCAGCAGCTCCGGCTCCAGGGTGTTGAATGAGCAGTTCTTC
TRBJ2-5 | . | . | TRBV5-1 | CASSLQASQETQYF | TGCGCCAGCAGCTTGCAGGCTTCTCAAGAGACCCAGTACTTC
TRBJ2-1 | . | . | TRBV27 | CASSFTYGHNEQFF | TGTGCCAGCAGTTTTACATACGGGCACAATGAGCAGTTCTTC
TRBJ2-7 | TRBD2 | . | TRBV19 | CASSSGLAAYEQYF | TGTGCCAGTAGCTCGGGACTAGCAGCCTACGAGCAGTACTTC
TRBJ1-1 | . | few | TRBV2 | CASWSQSTEAFF | TGTGCCAGTTGGTCTCAATCCACTGAAGCTTTCTTT
TRBJ1-3 | . | . | TRBV6-6 | CASSYVGPSGNTIYF | TGTGCCAGCAGTTACGTAGGACCGAGTGGAAACACCATATATTTT
TRBJ1-2 | . | . | TRBV4-1 | CASSQEGQANGYTF | TGCGCCAGCAGCCAAGAAGGGCAGGCAAATGGCTACACCTTC
TRBJ1-2 | TRBD1 | . | TRBV6-5 | CASSYGQGARGYTF | TGTGCCAGCAGTTACGGGCAGGGGGCGCGTGGCTACACCTTC
TRBJ1-2 | . | . | TRBV23-1 | CASSRVRTYTF | TGCGCCAGCAGCCGAGTCCGTACCTACACCTTC
TRBJ1-2 | TRBD1 | . | TRBV25-1 | CARGKDRDESRNGYTF | TGTGCCAGAGGTAAGGACAGGGATGAGAGTAGGAATGGCTACACCTTC
TRBJ2-1 | TRBD2 | . | TRBV10-2 | CASSSLAGGSYNEQFF | TGCGCCAGCAGTTCGCTAGCGGGGGGGAGTTACAATGAGCAGTTCTTC
TRBJ2-7 | TRBD1 | once | TRBV5-5 | CASSMARQGDGEQYF | TGTGCCAGCAGCATGGCCCGACAGGGGGATGGCGAGCAGTACTTC
TRBJ1-1 | . | . | TRBV5-1 | CASSYLEGTEAFF | TGCGCCAGCAGCTACCTGGAAGGGACTGAAGCTTTCTTT
TRBJ1-6 | . | . | TRBV6-5 | CASSYEESSYNSPLHF | TGTGCCAGCAGTTACGAGGAAAGCTCCTATAATTCACCCCTCCACTTT
TRBJ1-5 | . | few | TRBV4-1 | CASSQASTGRVQPQHF | TGCGCCAGCAGCCAAGCGTCGACCGGACGAGTTCAGCCCCAGCATTTT
TRBJ1-6 | . | . | TRBV11-2 | CASSQRDRTNSPLHF | TGTGCCAGCAGCCAGAGGGACCGAACTAATTCACCCCTCCACTTT
TRBJ2-7 | . | . | TRBV6-5 | CASKLNLGQSYEQYF | TGTGCCAGCAAATTGAATTTAGGACAGTCCTACGAGCAGTACTTC
TRBJ2-5 | TRBD2 | . | TRBV5-1 | CASSLRPWVREEETQYF | TGCGCCAGCAGCTTGCGCCCCTGGGTTCGGGAGGAAGAGACCCAGTACTTC
TRBJ1-1 | . | . | TRBV11-2 | CASSFIRTEAFF | TGTGCCAGCAGCTTCATAAGGACAGAAGCTTTCTTT
TRBJ1-4 | TRBD1 | . | TRBV2 | CASSTGQGIEKLFF | TGTGCCAGCAGTACGGGACAGGGAATAGAAAAACTGTTTTTT
TRBJ2-5 | . | . | TRBV6-1 | CASSGLETQYF | TGTGCCAGCAGTGGGCTCGAGACCCAGTACTTC
TRBJ1-1 | . | . | TRBV11-1 | CASSLGRVNTEAFF | TGTGCCAGCAGCTTGGGCAGGGTGAACACTGAAGCTTTCTTT
TRBJ2-1 | TRBD2 | . | TRBV5-4 | CASSSLAGGPVNEQFF | TGTGCCAGCAGCTCCCTAGCGGGGGGGCCTGTCAATGAGCAGTTCTTC
TRBJ2-1 | TRBD1 | . | TRBV6-1 | CASSARTGVYNEQFF | TGTGCCAGCAGCGCTCGCACAGGGGTCTACAATGAGCAGTTCTTC
TRBJ1-1 | TRBD1 | . | TRBV2 | CASWQGANTEAFF | TGTGCCAGCTGGCAGGGGGCGAACACTGAAGCTTTCTTT
TRBJ1-2 | TRBD1 | . | TRBV5-6 | CASSQGQATKGGYTF | TGTGCCAGCAGCCAGGGACAGGCCACAAAAGGAGGCTACACCTTC
TRBJ2-5 | TRBD1 | . | TRBV7-9 | CASSSVSGTGIGTQYF | TGTGCCAGCAGCTCCGTGTCGGGGACAGGGATAGGGACCCAGTACTTC
TRBJ1-6 | TRBD1 | . | TRBV6-4 | CASSEGGQGRSPLHF | TGTGCCAGCAGTGAAGGGGGACAGGGTCGATCACCCCTCCACTTT
TRBJ1-2 | . | . | TRBV6-1 | CASSKSTGPLRGYTF | TGTGCCAGCAGTAAATCGACAGGACCCTTACGGGGCTACACCTTC
TRBJ2-6 | . | . | TRBV5-5 | CASSPGGQGGNVLTF | TGTGCCAGCAGCCCCGGGGGGCAGGGAGGTAACGTCCTGACTTTC
TRBJ1-6 | TRBD1 | . | TRBV7-2 | CASSPSTGDNSPLHF | TGTGCCAGCAGCCCGTCAACAGGGGATAATTCACCCCTCCACTTT
TRBJ1-4 | TRBD1 | . | TRBV5-1 | CASSSRGDRAEKLFF | TGCGCCAGCAGCTCCAGGGGGGACAGGGCCGAAAAACTGTTTTTT
TRBJ2-2 | . | . | TRBV15 | CATSPTGYTGELFF | TGTGCCACCAGCCCTACAGGGTACACCGGGGAGCTGTTTTTT
TRBJ1-2 | . | . | TRBV30 | CAWSVKRTHGYTF | TGTGCCTGGAGTGTCAAACGGACCCATGGCTACACCTTC
TRBJ2-5 | . | . | TRBV7-9 | CASGQGSQETQYF | TGTGCCAGCGGTCAGGGCTCCCAAGAGACCCAGTACTTC
TRBJ1-1 | . | . | TRBV10-3 | CAISLQGSGTEAFF | TGTGCCATCAGCCTACAGGGATCAGGCACTGAAGCTTTCTTT
TRBJ2-1 | TRBD1 | . | TRBV7-9 | CASSPRQGRYNEQFF | TGTGCCAGCAGCCCTCGACAGGGAAGGTACAATGAGCAGTTCTTC
TRBJ1-1 | . | . | TRBV5-5 | CATCREPTEAFF | TGTGCTACGTGTCGGGAGCCCACTGAAGCTTTCTTT
TRBJ1-2 | . | . | TRBV7-9 | CASSPGDGRSNTF | TGTGCCAGCAGCCCCGGGGACGGCCGATCGAACACCTTC
TRBJ1-5 | . | . | TRBV6-1 | CASSIQGGNQPQHF | TGTGCCAGCAGTATACAGGGCGGCAATCAGCCCCAGCATTTT
TRBJ1-4 | TRBD1 | . | TRBV4-1 | CASSQPTGGIEKLFF | TGCGCCAGCAGCCAGCCGACAGGGGGCATTGAAAAACTGTTTTTT